A single sample gave rise to the 14 T cell receptor beta chains below, sequenced in a study of T cells in Graves' hyperthyroidism and ophthalmopathy. Amplified TCR beta CDR3 regions came from RNA transcripts. HTBI primers drove first-round RT-PCR of the TCR CDR3. TCRdb called the multiplex PCR reads again in MiXCR, with one record for every CDR3 protein. The sample contains around 600,000 distinct CDR3 sequences, roughly a sixth of which appear only once. The sequenced sample was blood. Receptors originate from a woman aged 40 to 49 with Graves' ophthalmopathy.

This clonotype has a handful of counts. The chain employs TRBV6-1 and TRBJ2-4; D is uncertain. Germline V gene sequence: CDR1 MNHNS, CDR2 SASEGT. The CDR3 has 17 residues. V was cut by 4 bases and J by 0 bases, with 16 bases left in between. The CDR3 is CASSAQRLTLAKNIQYF. CDR3 nucleotide sequence: TGTGCCAGCAGTGCTCAGAGACTTACACTAGCCAAAAACATTCAGTACTTC.

The chain carries TRBV20-1 and TRBJ2-2, with 10 nucleotides matching TRBD2. This CDR3 is built from 13 residues. The J segment lost 7 bases and the V segment lost 6 bases, leaving 5 bases of the junction unmatched. Germline CDR1 and CDR2: DFQATT and SNEGSKA (reference sequence). CDR3 region: CSAARTSGGELFF. The CDR3 bases are TGCAGTGCGGCCCGGACTAGCGGCGGGGAGCTGTTTTTT.

This clonotype appeared many times. The rearrangement joins TRBV18 to TRBJ2-3; a weak D match, TRBD2 (6 bases). V was cut by 1 base and J by 3 bases, with 11 bases left in between. Germline V gene lookup returns CDR1 KGHSH and CDR2 LQKENI. The CDR3 loop spans 15 amino acids. CDR3 bases: TGTGCCAGCTCACCACAGGAGGGGTCGACAGATACGCAGTATTTT. Translation: CASSPQEGSTDTQYF.

This rearrangement joins TRBV18 to TRBJ2-5; 7 nucleotides align to TRBD2. CDR1 KGHSH and CDR2 LQKENI come from the germline V gene. V shed 8 bases and J 5 bases; nucleotides not matched to a gene: 11. The CDR3 runs 14 residues. The CDR3 sequence: CASRTRDWLETQYF. In DNA, the CDR3 is TGTGCCAGCAGGACTAGAGATTGGTTGGAGACCCAGTACTTC.

The chain links TRBV14 to TRBJ1-6, with 7 bases aligning to TRBD1. The CDR3 consists of 15 residues. V lost 5 bases and J lost 7; bases outside the gene matches: 8. Germline CDR1 is SGHDN and CDR2 is FVKESK. The CDR3 DNA follows: TGTGCCAGCAGCTTGACAGGGACGGTAAATTCACCCCTCCACTTT. It codes for CASSLTGTVNSPLHF.

This clonotype was seen a handful of times. The genes are TRBV6-1 and TRBJ1-1, with D maybe TRBD1 (5 bases). This CDR3 comprises 15 residues. Germline lookup yields CDR1 MNHNS and CDR2 SASEGT. The V gene lost 10 bases and the J gene lost 0 bases, with 18 bases spanning the gap. CDR3 residues: CAIKTGGNLNTEAFF. CDR3 in DNA: TGTGCCATCAAGACGGGGGGTAACCTGAACACTGAAGCTTTCTTT.

The chain links TRBV2 to TRBJ1-5; tentatively, D is TRBD1 (5 bases). CDR1 and CDR2 from the germline V gene are SNHLY and FYNNEI. The CDR3 totals 14 residues. V shed 6 bases and J shed 2 bases, with 11 bases lying between them. The chain's CDR3 is CASREQGGNQPQHF. CDR3 sequence (DNA): TGTGCCAGCAGGGAGCAGGGAGGCAATCAGCCCCAGCATTTT.

The V gene is TRBV19, the J gene TRBJ1-5, with no clear D. V lost 5 bases and J 3 bases, leaving 11 bases between the germline ends. The CDR3 is 14 residues long. The germline V gene has CDR1 LNHDA and CDR2 SQIVND (reference sequence). CDR3 nucleotide sequence: TGTGCCAGTAGTTTCCAAAATCCCAATCAGCCCCAGCATTTT. It codes for CASSFQNPNQPQHF.

In its sample, this clonotype was seen a few times. This chain uses TRBV4-2 with TRBJ2-2; D gene uncertain. Between the trimmed V and J ends, which lost 1 base and 3 bases, there was a span of 18 bases. This CDR3 region has 18 residues. Germline lookup yields CDR1 LGHNA and CDR2 YNFKEQ. The CDR3: CASSQALGTHRDTGELFF. The DNA of the CDR3 is TGTGCCAGCAGCCAAGCCCTGGGAACCCACCGGGACACCGGGGAGCTGTTTTTT.

This clonotype was recorded many times. The rearrangement links TRBV6-1 to TRBJ1-1; 7 bases align to TRBD1. The germline V gene has CDR1 MNHNS and CDR2 SASEGT. Trimming cost V 6 bases and J 0 bases; bases outside gene matches: 7. The CDR3 totals 15 residues. DNA for the CDR3: TGTGCCAGCAGAAAGGGGGCAGATTTGAACACTGAAGCTTTCTTT. It specifies CASRKGADLNTEAFF.

The sample holds many counts of this clonotype. The chain joins TRBV6-1 to TRBJ2-1; D not resolved. The germline CDR1 and CDR2 sequences are MNHNS and SASEGT. V shed 4 bases and J shed 3 bases, with 13 bases lying between them. This CDR3 is 15 amino acids long. CDR3 sequence (DNA): TGTGCCAGCAGTGGTCAGCTTAGTGACTACAATGAGCAGTTCTTC. Amino acid sequence: CASSGQLSDYNEQFF.

This clonotype showed up many times. V and J are TRBV20-1 and TRBJ1-1; weak D call: TRBD1 (5 bases). The length of the CDR3 is 10 residues. Trimming stripped 8 bases from V and 4 bases from J, with 8 bases between. In germline, CDR1 is DFQATT, CDR2 SNEGSKA (reference sequence). DNA for the CDR3: TGCAGTACTCAGGGCACTGAAGCTTTCTTT. Protein sequence: CSTQGTEAFF.

This clonotype showed up many times. The chain employs TRBV2 and TRBJ2-1; TRBD2 is a possible D gene (5 bases). Between the trimmed V and J ends, which lost 5 bases and 3 bases, there was a span of 14 bases. This CDR3 has 15 amino acids. Germline V gene lookup returns CDR1 SNHLY and CDR2 FYNNEI. CDR3 amino acids: CASSRTGLVYNEQFF. CDR3 nucleotide sequence: TGTGCCAGCAGTCGTACGGGGTTGGTCTACAATGAGCAGTTCTTC.

This clonotype was seen more than once but under ten times. A read error is possible here, since a much larger clone lies one base away. This sequence joins TRBV28 and TRBJ2-1; TRBD1 or TRBD2 may be the D gene (5 bases each). Looked up from germline, CDR1 is MDHEN and CDR2 is SYDVKM. The CDR3 covers 17 residues. The CDR3 is CVSSFSTVPGPYAEQFF. The CDR3 DNA sequence: TGTGTCAGCAGTTTCTCTACCGTCCCGGGGCCGTATGCTGAGCAGTTCTTC.